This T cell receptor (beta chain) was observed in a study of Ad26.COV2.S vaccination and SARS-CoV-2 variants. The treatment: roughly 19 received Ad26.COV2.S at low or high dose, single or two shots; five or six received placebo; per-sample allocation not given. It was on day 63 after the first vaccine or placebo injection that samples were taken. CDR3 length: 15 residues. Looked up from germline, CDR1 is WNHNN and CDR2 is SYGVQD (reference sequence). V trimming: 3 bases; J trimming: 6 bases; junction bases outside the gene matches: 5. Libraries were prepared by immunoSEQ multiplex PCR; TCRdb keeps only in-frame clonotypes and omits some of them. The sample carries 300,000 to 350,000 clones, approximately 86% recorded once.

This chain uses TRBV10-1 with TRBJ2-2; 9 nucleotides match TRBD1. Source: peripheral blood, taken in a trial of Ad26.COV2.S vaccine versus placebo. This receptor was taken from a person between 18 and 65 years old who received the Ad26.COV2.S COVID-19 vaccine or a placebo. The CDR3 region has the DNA TGCGCCAGCAGTGAAGGGACAGGGTCTGCCGGGGAGCTGTTTTTT. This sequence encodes CASSEGTGSAGELFF.